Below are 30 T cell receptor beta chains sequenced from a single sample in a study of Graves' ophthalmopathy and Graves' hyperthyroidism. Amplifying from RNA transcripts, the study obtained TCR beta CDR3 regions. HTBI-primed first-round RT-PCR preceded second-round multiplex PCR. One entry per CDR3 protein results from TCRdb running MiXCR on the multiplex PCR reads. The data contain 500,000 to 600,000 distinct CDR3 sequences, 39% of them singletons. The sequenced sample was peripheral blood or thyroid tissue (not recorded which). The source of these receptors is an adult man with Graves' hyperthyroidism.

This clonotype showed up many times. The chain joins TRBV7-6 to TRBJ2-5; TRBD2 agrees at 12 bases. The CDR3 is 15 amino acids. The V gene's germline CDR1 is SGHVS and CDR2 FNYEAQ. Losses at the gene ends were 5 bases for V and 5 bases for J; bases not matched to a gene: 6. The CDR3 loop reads CASSPSGGAWETQYF. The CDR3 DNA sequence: TGTGCCAGCAGCCCTAGCGGGGGGGCCTGGGAGACCCAGTACTTC.

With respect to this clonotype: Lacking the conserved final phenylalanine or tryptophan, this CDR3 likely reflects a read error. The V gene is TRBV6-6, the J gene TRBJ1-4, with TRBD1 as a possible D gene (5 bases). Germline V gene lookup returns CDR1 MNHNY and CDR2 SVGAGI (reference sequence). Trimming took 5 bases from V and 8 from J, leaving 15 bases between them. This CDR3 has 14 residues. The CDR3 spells CASSRTTFGEKLFS. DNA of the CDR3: TGTGCCAGCAGTCGGACAACGTTTGGAGAAAAACTGTTTTCT.

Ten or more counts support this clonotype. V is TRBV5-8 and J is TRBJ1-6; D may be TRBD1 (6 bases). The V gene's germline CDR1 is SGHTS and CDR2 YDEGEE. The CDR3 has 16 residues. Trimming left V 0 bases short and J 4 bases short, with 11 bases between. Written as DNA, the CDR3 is TGTGCCAGCAGCTTGGCCTTGACAGGATATAATTCACCCCTCCACTTT. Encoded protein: CASSLALTGYNSPLHF.

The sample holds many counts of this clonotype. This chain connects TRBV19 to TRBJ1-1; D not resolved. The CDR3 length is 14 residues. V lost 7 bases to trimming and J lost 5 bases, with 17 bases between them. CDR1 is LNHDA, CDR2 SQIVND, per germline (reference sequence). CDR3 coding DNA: TGTGCCAGTAAAAGGGAACGGGGAGGGACTGAAGCTTTCTTT. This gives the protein CASKRERGGTEAFF.

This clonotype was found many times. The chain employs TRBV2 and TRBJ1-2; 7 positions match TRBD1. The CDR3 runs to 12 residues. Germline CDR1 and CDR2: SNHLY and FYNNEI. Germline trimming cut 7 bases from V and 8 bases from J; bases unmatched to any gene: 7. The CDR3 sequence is CASTRQGGGYTF. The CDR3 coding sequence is TGTGCCAGCACCCGACAGGGCGGGGGCTACACCTTC.

The CDR3 reads CAIRGQGTPGDTQYF. DNA of the CDR3: TGTGCCATCAGAGGACAGGGCACCCCGGGCGATACGCAGTATTTT. V gene TRBV10-3 combines with J gene TRBJ2-3, with 8 bases fitting TRBD1. This CDR3 region has 15 residues. With 6 bases clipped from V and 6 bases from J, the junction kept 11 bases outside the gene matches. CDR1 ENHRY and CDR2 SYGVKD come from the germline V gene.

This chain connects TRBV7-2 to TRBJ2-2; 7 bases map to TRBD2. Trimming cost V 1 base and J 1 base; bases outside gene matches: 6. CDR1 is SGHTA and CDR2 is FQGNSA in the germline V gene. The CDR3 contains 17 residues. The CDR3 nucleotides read TGTGCCAGCAGCTTAGTTGAGTTAGCGGGGAACACCGGGGAGCTGTTTTTT. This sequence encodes CASSLVELAGNTGELFF. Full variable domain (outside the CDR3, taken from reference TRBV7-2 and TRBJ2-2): GAGVSQSPSNKVTEKGKDVELRCDPISGHTALYWYRQSLGQGLEFLIYFQGNSAPDKSGLPSDRFSAERTGGSVSTLTIQRTQQEDSAVYLCASSLVELAGNTGELFFGEGSRLTVL.

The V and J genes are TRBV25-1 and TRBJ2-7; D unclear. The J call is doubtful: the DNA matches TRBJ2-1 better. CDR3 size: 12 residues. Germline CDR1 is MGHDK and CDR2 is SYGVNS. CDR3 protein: CASSEDFYEQFF. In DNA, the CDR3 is TGTGCCAGCAGTGAGGATTTCTATGAGCAGTTCTTC.

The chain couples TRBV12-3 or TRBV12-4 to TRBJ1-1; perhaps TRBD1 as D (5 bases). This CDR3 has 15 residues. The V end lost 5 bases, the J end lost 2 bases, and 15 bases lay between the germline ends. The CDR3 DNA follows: TGTGCCAGCAGTCCCCACGCCCAGGGAAACACTGAAGCTTTCTTT. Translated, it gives CASSPHAQGNTEAFF.

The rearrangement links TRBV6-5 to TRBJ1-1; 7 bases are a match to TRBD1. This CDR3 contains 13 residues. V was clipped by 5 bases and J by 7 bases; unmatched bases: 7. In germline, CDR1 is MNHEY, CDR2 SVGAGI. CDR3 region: CASSDRVYNEAFF. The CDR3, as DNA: TGTGCCAGCAGTGACAGGGTATACAATGAAGCTTTCTTT.

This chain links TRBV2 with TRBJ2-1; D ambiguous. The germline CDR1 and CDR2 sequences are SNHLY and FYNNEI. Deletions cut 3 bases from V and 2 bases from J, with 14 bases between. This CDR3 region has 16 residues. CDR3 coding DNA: TGTGCCAGCAGTGACTCACACCTACCAGCCTACAATGAGCAGTTCTTC. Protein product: CASSDSHLPAYNEQFF. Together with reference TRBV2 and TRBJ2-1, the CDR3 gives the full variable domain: EPEVTQTPSHQVTQMGQEVILRCVPISNHLYFYWYRQILGQKVEFLVSFYNNEISEKSEIFDDQFSVERPDGSNFTLKIRSTKLEDSAMYFCASSDSHLPAYNEQFFGPGTRLTVL.

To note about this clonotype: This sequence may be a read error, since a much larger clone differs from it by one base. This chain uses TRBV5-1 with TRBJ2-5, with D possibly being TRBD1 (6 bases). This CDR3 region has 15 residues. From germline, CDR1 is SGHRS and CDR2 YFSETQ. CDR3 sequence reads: CASSLGDIPQETQYF. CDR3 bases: TGTGCCAGCAGCTTGGGGGACATCCCTCAAGAGACCCAGTACTTC.

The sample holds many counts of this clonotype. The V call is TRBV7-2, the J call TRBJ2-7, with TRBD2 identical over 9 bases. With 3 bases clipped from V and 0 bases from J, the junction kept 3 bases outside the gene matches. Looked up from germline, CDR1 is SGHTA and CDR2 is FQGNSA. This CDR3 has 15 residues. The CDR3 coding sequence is TGTGCCAGCAGCTTCAGCGGGGGGAGCTCCTACGAGCAGTACTTC. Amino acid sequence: CASSFSGGSSYEQYF.

CDR3 loop: CATSRWTGGSTEAFF. The CDR3 DNA is TGTGCCACCAGCCGCTGGACAGGGGGGAGCACTGAAGCTTTCTTT. The V and J genes are TRBV15 and TRBJ1-1, with TRBD1 matching over 10 bases. V dropped 5 bases and J dropped 4; count of bases not matched to a gene: 7. Germline assignment: CDR1 LNHNV and CDR2 YYDKDF (reference sequence). This CDR3 is built from 15 residues.

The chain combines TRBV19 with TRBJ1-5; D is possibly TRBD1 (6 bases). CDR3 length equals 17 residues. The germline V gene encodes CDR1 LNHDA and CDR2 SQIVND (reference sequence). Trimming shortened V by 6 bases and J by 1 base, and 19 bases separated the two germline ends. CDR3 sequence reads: CASSRQALGGSNQPQHF. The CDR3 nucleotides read TGTGCCAGTAGCCGACAGGCTTTAGGTGGGAGCAATCAGCCCCAGCATTTT.

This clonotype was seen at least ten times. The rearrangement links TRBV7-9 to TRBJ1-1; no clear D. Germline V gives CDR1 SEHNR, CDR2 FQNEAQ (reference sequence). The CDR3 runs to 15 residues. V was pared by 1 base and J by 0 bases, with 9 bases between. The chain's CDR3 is CASSLESGLNTEAFF. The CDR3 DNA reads TGTGCCAGCAGCTTAGAGTCAGGACTGAACACTGAAGCTTTCTTT.

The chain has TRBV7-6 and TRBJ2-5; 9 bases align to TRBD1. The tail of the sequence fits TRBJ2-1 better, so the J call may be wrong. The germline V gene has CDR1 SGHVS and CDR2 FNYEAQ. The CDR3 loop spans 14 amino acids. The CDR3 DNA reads TGTGCCAGCAGCTCAGGACAGGGGCCCACTGAGCAGTTCTTC. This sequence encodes CASSSGQGPTEQFF.

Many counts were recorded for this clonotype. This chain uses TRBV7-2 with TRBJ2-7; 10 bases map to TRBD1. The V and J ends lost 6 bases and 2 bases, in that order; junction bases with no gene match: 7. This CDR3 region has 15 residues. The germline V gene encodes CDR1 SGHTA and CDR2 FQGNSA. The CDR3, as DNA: TGTGCCAGCAGTCGCGGGACAGGGGACACCTACGAGCAGTACTTC. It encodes CASSRGTGDTYEQYF.

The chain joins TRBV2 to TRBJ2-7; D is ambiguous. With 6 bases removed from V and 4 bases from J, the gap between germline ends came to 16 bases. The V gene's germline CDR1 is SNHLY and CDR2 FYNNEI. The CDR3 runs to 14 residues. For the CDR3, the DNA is TGTGCCAGCAGCTTAGGCCTTATCTCTTACGAGCAGTACTTC. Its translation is CASSLGLISYEQYF. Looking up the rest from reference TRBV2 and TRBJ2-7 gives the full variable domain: EPEVTQTPSHQVTQMGQEVILRCVPISNHLYFYWYRQILGQKVEFLVSFYNNEISEKSEIFDDQFSVERPDGSNFTLKIRSTKLEDSAMYFCASSLGLISYEQYFGPGTRLTVT.

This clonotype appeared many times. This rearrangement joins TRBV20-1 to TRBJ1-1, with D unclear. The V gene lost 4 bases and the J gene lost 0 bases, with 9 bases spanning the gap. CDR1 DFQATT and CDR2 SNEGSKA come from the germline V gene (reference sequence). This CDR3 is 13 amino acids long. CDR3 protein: CSAKSGLNTEAFF. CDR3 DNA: TGCAGTGCTAAGTCGGGTCTGAACACTGAAGCTTTCTTT.

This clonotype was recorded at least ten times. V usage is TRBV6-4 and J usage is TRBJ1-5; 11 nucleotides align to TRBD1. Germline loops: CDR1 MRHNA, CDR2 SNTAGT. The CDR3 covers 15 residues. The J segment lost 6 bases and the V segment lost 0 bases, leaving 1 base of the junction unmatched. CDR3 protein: CASSDSGTGGQPQHF. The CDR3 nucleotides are TGTGCCAGCAGTGACTCCGGGACAGGGGGTCAGCCCCAGCATTTT.

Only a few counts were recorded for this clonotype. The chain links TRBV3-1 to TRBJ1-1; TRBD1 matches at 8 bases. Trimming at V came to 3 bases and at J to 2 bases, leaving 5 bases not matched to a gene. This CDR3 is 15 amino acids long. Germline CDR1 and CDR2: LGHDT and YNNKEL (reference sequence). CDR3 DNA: TGTGCCAGCAGCCAGGGACAGGTCGGCAACACTGAAGCTTTCTTT. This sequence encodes CASSQGQVGNTEAFF.

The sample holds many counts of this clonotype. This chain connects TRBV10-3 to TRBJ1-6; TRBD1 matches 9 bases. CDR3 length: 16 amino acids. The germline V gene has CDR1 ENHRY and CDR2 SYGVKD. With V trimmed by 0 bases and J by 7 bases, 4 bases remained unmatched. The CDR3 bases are TGTGCCATCAGTGAGTCGAAGGGACAGGGCAATTCACCCCTCCACTTT. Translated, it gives CAISESKGQGNSPLHF.

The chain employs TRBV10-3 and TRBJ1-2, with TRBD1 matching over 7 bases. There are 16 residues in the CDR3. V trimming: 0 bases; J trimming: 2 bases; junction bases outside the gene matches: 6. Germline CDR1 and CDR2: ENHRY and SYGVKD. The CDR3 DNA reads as TGTGCCATCAGTGAGTCACTCGGGACAGCGAACTATGGCTACACCTTC. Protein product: CAISESLGTANYGYTF.

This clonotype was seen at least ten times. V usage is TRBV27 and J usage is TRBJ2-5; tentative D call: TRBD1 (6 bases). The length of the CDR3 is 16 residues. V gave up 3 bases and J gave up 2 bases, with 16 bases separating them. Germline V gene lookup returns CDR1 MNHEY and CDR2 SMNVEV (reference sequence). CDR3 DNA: TGTGCCAGCAGTTTCCAACCCGGGACACTACAAGAGACCCAGTACTTC. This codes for CASSFQPGTLQETQYF.

This CDR3 reads CASSRDRAINQPQHF. CDR3 DNA: TGTGCCAGCAGCCGGGACAGGGCCATAAATCAGCCCCAGCATTTT. V is TRBV27 and J is TRBJ1-5; TRBD1 matches 9 bases. Germline-derived CDR1 and CDR2 are MNHEY and SMNVEV (reference sequence). V shed 6 bases, J shed 4 bases, and the junction held 7 bases outside the gene matches. CDR3 length: 15 amino acids.

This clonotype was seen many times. CDR3 coding DNA: TGTGCCAGCAGGGCCTCTAGCGTCGCCCCCTACGAGCAGTACTTC. This gives the protein CASRASSVAPYEQYF. The rearrangement uses TRBV12-3 or TRBV12-4 and TRBJ2-7; the D gene is possibly TRBD2 (6 bases). V lost 6 bases to trimming and J lost 2 bases, with 17 bases between them. This CDR3 has 15 amino acids.

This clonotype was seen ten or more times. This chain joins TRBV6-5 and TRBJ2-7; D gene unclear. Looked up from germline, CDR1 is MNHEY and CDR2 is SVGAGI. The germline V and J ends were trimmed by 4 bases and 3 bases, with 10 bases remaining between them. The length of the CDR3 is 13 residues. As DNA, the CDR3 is TGTGCCAGCAGTTCCCGTAACCGCTACGAGCAGTACTTC. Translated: CASSSRNRYEQYF.

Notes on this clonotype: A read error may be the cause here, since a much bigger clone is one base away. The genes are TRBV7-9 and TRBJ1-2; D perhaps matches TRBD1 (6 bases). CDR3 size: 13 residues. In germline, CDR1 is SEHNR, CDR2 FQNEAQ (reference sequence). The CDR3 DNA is TGTGCCAGCAGCTTCGGGGGGCTCTATGGCTGCACCTTC. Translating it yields CASSFGGLYGCTF. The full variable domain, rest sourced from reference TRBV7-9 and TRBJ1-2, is DTGVSQNPRHKITKRGQNVTFRCDPISEHNRLYWYRQTLGQGPEFLTYFQNEAQLEKSRLLSDRFSAERPKGSFSTLEIQRTEQGDSAMYLCASSFGGLYGCTFGSGTRLTVV.

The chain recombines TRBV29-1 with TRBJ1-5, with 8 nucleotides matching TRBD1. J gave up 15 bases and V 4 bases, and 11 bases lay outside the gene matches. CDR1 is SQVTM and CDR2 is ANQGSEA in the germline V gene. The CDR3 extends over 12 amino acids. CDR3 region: CSVVGGQGALHF. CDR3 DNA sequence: TGCAGCGTTGTTGGGGGGCAGGGGGCATTGCATTTT.